This is a list of T cell receptor beta chains from one sample in a study of blood T cell repertoires in COVID-19. Generated by immunoSEQ multiplex PCR, the TCRdb table keeps only in-frame clones and is missing some. The table shows about 120,000 clones, with nearly 90% occurring only once. Material for sequencing was peripheral blood. The receptors shown here come from an elderly woman with acute or convalescent COVID-19. CDR3s include the opening cysteine and the closing phenylalanine or tryptophan. A D gene is named only where the DNA matches it firmly. Not all rows give a size; the values are once, few, many and, for expanded clones, a class.

j_call d_call cdr3_length v_call clone_size cdr3_aa cdr3_nt
TRBJ1-6 - 17 TRBV12-2 - CASRLDGGRLGNSPLHF TGTGCAAGTCGCTTAGACGGAGGCCGCCTCGGGAATTCACCCCTCCACTTT
TRBJ1-3 TRBD1 17 TRBV5-1 - CASSLKGQGVSGNTIYF TGCGCCAGCAGCTTGAAAGGACAGGGCGTTTCTGGAAACACCATATATTTT
TRBJ1-5 TRBD1 14 TRBV19 - CASTATGYNQPQHF TGTGCCAGTACCGCGACAGGGTACAATCAGCCCCAGCATTTT
TRBJ1-4 TRBD1 14 TRBV28 - CASRAGTGVEKLFF TGTGCCAGCAGGGCCGGGACAGGGGTAGAAAAACTGTTTTTT
TRBJ2-2 TRBD2 14 TRBV2 - CARGSGRRSGELFF TGTGCCAGGGGCAGCGGGAGGAGGTCCGGGGAGCTGTTTTTT
TRBJ2-5 TRBD2 18 TRBV4-1 - CASSQDSASGRSRRTQYF TGCGCCAGCAGCCAAGATTCGGCTAGCGGGAGGTCGCGTCGGACCCAGTACTTC
TRBJ2-5 TRBD2 16 TRBV11-2 - CASSSIAGRREETQYF TGTGCCAGCAGCTCCATAGCGGGTAGACGGGAAGAGACCCAGTACTTC
TRBJ1-4 - 19 TRBV4-3 - CASSQDLGGSSRGGEKLFF TGCGCCAGCAGCCAAGATCTCGGGGGATCTTCTCGCGGCGGTGAAAAACTGTTTTTT
TRBJ1-2 - 11 TRBV12-3/TRBV12-4 - CASSSAIGYTF TGTGCCAGCAGTTCCGCTATTGGCTACACCTTC
TRBJ1-1 - 14 TRBV5-1 medium-sized CASRPGILNTEAFF TGCGCCAGCAGACCCGGGATCCTGAACACTGAAGCTTTCTTT
TRBJ1-5 TRBD1 16 TRBV18 - CASSPSGTGGNQPQHF TGTGCCAGCTCACCATCCGGGACAGGTGGTAATCAGCCCCAGCATTTT
TRBJ2-3 - 13 TRBV20-1 - CSASGANTDTQYF TGCAGTGCTAGTGGGGCTAACACAGATACGCAGTATTTT
TRBJ2-7 TRBD1 16 TRBV5-5 - CASSREGTAGAYEQYF TGTGCCAGCAGCCGAGAAGGGACAGCAGGGGCCTACGAGCAGTACTTC
TRBJ2-5 TRBD2 15 TRBV5-1 few CASSRGLADQETQYF TGCGCCAGCAGCCGGGGACTAGCGGACCAAGAGACCCAGTACTTC